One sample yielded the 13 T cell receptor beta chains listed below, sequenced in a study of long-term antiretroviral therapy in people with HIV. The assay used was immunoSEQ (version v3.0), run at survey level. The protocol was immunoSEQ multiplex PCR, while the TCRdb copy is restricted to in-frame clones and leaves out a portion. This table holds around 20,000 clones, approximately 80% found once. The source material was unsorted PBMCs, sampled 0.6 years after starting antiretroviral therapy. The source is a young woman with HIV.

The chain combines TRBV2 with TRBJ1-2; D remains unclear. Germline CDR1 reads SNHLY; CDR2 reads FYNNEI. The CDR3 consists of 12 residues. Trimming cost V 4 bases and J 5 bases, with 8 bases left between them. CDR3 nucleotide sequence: TGTGCCAGCAGTGGAGGTCCGTATGGCTACACCTTC. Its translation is CASSGGPYGYTF.

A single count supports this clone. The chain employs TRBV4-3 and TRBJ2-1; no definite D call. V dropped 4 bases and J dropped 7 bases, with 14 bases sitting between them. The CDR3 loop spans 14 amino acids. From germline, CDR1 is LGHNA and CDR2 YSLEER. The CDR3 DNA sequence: TGCGCCAGCAGCCGGGGTGGGCGAGATAATGAGCAGTTCTTC. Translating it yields CASSRGGRDNEQFF.

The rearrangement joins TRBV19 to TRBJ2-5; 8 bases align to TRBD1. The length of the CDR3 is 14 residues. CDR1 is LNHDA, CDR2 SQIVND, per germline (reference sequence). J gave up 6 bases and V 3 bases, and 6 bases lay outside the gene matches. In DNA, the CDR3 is TGTGCCAGTAGTATCGCAGGGGGCGCGAAGACCCAGTACTTC. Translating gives CASSIAGGAKTQYF. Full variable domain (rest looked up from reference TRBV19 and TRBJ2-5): DGGITQSPKYLFRKEGQNVTLSCEQNLNHDAMYWYRQDPGQGLRLIYYSQIVNDFQKGDIAEGYSVSREKKESFPLTVTSAQKNPTAFYLCASSIAGGAKTQYFGPGTRLLVL.

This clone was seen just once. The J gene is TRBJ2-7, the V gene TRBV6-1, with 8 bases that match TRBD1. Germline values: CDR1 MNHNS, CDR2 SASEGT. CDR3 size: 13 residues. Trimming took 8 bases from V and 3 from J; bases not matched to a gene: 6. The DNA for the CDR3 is TGTGCCAGCCGGACAGGGTTGGACTACGAGCAGTACTTC. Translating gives CASRTGLDYEQYF.

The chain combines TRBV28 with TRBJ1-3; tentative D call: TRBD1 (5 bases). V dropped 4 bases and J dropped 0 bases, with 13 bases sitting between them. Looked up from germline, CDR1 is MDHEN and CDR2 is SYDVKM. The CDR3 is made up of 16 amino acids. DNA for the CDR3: TGTGCCAGCAGTTCCCCGGGACGGAACTCTGGAAACACCATATATTTT. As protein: CASSSPGRNSGNTIYF. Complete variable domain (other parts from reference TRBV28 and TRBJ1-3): DVKVTQSSRYLVKRTGEKVFLECVQDMDHENMFWYRQDPGLGLRLIYFSYDVKMKEKGDIPEGYSVSREKKERFSLILESASTNQTSMYLCASSSPGRNSGNTIYFGEGSWLTVV.

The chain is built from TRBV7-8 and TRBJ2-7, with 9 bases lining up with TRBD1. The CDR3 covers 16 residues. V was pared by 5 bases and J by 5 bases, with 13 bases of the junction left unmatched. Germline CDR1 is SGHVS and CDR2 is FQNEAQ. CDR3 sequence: CASSPLPRTGVHEQYF. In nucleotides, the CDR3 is TGTGCCAGCAGCCCACTACCGAGGACAGGGGTCCACGAGCAGTACTTC. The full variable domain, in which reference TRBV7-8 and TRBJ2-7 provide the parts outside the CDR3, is GAGVSQSPRYKVAKRGQDVALRCDPISGHVSLFWYQQALGQGPEFLTYFQNEAQLDKSGLPSDRFFAERPEGSVSTLKIQRTQQEDSAVYLCASSPLPRTGVHEQYFGPGTRLTVT.

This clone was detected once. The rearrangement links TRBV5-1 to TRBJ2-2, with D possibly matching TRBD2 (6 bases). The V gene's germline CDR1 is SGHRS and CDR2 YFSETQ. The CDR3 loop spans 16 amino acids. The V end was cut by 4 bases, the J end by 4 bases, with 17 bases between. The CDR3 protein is CASSPGGGSGTGELFF. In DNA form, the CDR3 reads TGCGCCAGCAGCCCCGGTGGAGGGTCGGGCACCGGGGAGCTGTTTTTT.

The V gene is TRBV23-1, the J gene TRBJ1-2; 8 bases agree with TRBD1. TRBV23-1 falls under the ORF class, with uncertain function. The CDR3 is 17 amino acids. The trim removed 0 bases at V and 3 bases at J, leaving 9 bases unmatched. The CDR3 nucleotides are TGCGCCAGCAGTCAATCGGTGACAGGGGCCCCACACTATGGCTACACCTTC. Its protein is CASSQSVTGAPHYGYTF.

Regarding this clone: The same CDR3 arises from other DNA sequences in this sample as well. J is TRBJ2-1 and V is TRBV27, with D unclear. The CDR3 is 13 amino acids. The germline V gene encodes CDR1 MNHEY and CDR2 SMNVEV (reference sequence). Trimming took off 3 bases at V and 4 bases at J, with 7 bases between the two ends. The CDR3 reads CASSFEGYNEQFF. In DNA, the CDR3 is TGTGCCAGCAGTTTCGAAGGATACAATGAGCAGTTCTTC.

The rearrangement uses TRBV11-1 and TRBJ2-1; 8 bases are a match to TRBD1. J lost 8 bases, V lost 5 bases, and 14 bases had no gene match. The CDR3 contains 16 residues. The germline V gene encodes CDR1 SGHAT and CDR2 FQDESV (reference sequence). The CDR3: CASSNPWTGPGDEQFF. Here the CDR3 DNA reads TGTGCCAGCAGCAACCCCTGGACAGGGCCCGGCGATGAGCAGTTCTTC.

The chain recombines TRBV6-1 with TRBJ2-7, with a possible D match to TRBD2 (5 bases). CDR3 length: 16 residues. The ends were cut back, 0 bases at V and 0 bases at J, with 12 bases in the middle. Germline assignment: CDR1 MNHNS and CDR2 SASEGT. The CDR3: CASSEADWLISYEQYF. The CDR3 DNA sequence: TGTGCCAGCAGTGAAGCGGACTGGTTGATCTCCTACGAGCAGTACTTC.

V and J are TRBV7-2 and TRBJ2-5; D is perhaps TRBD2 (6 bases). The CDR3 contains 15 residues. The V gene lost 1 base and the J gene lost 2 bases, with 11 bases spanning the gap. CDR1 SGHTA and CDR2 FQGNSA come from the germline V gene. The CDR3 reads CASSLDGGSQETQYF. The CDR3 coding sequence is TGTGCCAGCAGCTTAGACGGAGGGTCGCAAGAGACCCAGTACTTC.

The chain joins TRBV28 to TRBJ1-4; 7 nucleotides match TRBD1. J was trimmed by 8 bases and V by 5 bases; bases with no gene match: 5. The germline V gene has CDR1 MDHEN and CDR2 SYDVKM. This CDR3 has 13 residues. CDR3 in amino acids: CASSKQGWEKLFF. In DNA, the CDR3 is TGTGCCAGCAGTAAACAGGGGTGGGAAAAACTGTTTTTT.